The following is a TCR beta chain sequence with its context. This CDR3 comprises 13 residues. J lost 10 bases, V lost 7 bases, and 4 bases had no gene match. Germline V CDR1 and CDR2: ENHRY, SYGVKD. Produced via immunoSEQ multiplex PCR; TCRdb's table is partial and in-frame only. The sample holds roughly 16,000 clones, roughly three quarters seen once. This entry belongs to a study of CD4+ T cells in melanoma. The sample comprised cells from a culture (not recorded whether cultured in vitro). This TCR derives from a human donor with melanoma. The chain joins TRBV10-3 to TRBJ2-1; 13 bases are shared with TRBD2. DNA for the CDR3: TGTGCCATCAAATCGACTAGCGGGGGGGAGCAGTTCTTC. Its protein is CAIKSTSGGEQFF.